This TCR beta chain was sequenced in a study of shared clonotypes between healthy human individuals. Study-level results: Richness estimates generally favored naive over memory subsets.

The input for sorted-subset replicate PCRs was 200 to 250 ng DNA, 25,000 to 35,000 T cell genomes. As processed by the authors: ImmunoSEQ sequences covered only the junction and lacked quality scores; filtering therefore differed. This table comes from immunoSEQ multiplex PCR, and its TCRdb copy is limited to in-frame clones, with some not included. That table furnishes V, J and clone size, whereas the DNA furnished D and trimming. Found here are about 1.5 million clones, roughly 96% of them singletons; the top ten hold 0.95% to 1.5%. For this clone: Its antigen is not known.

CD45RA+ naive and CD45RA-negative memory subsets were separated from CD4+ cells. J gave up 3 bases and V 4 bases, and 5 bases lay outside the gene matches. Germline assignment: CDR1 SGHTA and CDR2 FQGTGA. This CDR3 contains 15 residues. Sequencing was performed on naive CD4+ T cells sorted from blood. The sample's subset: CD45RA+ positively selected. The chain is built from TRBV7-3 and TRBJ2-2; 7 positions agree with TRBD2. This receptor was obtained from a young man in good health. This chain's CDR3 is CASSSGGTDTGELFF. The CDR3 DNA is TGTGCCAGCAGCTCCGGGGGGACCGACACCGGGGAGCTGTTTTTT.